The next 18 T cell receptor beta chains were all read from a single sample in a study of Graves' ophthalmopathy and Graves' hyperthyroidism. RNA transcripts served as template for amplifying TCR beta CDR3 sequences. Second-round multiplex PCR followed a first-round RT-PCR using HTBI primers. One entry per CDR3 protein, called by TCRdb with MiXCR from the multiplex PCR reads. The sample yields over 650,000 distinct CDR3 sequences, roughly 41% seen once. Sequenced: peripheral blood. Source of these receptors: an adult man with Graves' ophthalmopathy.

This clonotype occurred many times. The rearrangement links TRBV7-9 to TRBJ2-7, with D perhaps matching TRBD1 (6 bases). The ends were cut back, 5 bases at V and 3 bases at J, with 17 bases in the middle. The CDR3 totals 15 residues. Germline V gene data show CDR1 as SEHNR and CDR2 as FQNEAQ (reference sequence). CDR3 DNA: TGTGCCAGCAGCCCCTACAGGGTCCTGGACTACGAGCAGTACTTC. Its protein product is CASSPYRVLDYEQYF.

The CDR3 sequence: CATSRDRGTGGSPLHF. The CDR3 nucleotides are TGTGCCACCAGCAGAGATCGAGGGACAGGGGGCTCACCCCTCCACTTT. The chain links TRBV15 to TRBJ1-6; 12 bases fit TRBD1. V gave up 0 bases and J gave up 10 bases; unmatched junction bases: 4. This CDR3 is 16 amino acids long. From germline, CDR1 is LNHNV and CDR2 YYDKDF (reference sequence).

This clonotype came up many times. The chain is built from TRBV5-1 and TRBJ1-6; D perhaps matches TRBD1 (6 bases). This CDR3 spans 16 amino acids. Germline V CDR1 and CDR2: SGHRS, YFSETQ. V was cut by 0 bases and J by 4 bases, with 11 bases left in between. For the CDR3, the DNA is TGCGCCAGCAGCTTGGAACAGGGCACTTATAATTCACCCCTCCACTTT. Translated, it gives CASSLEQGTYNSPLHF.

V and J are TRBV19 and TRBJ2-2; tentatively, D is TRBD1 (5 bases). Trimming took off 3 bases at V and 1 base at J, with 9 bases between the two ends. Per the germline V gene, CDR1 is LNHDA and CDR2 is SQIVND (reference sequence). The CDR3 contains 15 residues. CDR3 amino acids: CASSMVQGNTGELFF. Written as DNA, the CDR3 is TGTGCCAGTAGTATGGTCCAGGGGAACACCGGGGAGCTGTTTTTT.

V and J are TRBV9 and TRBJ2-7, with a tentative D call TRBD2 (6 bases). V was pared by 6 bases and J by 5 bases, with 15 bases between. This CDR3 contains 13 residues. Germline-derived CDR1 and CDR2 are SGDLS and YYNGEE. CDR3 DNA: TGTGCCAGCAACCCGGAGGGTTTCAACGAGCAGTACTTC. Translation gives CASNPEGFNEQYF.

As concerns this clonotype: A single base separates this from a much larger clone, so it may be a read error. This rearrangement joins TRBV20-1 to TRBJ2-5; TRBD2 is a possible D gene (6 bases). CDR1 is DFQATT and CDR2 is SNEGSKA in the germline V gene (reference sequence). CDR3 size: 14 residues. This chain's CDR3 is CSARVGGVGETRYF. The CDR3 nucleotides are TGCAGTGCTAGAGTTGGAGGGGTGGGAGAGACCCGGTACTTC.

Many counts were recorded for this clonotype. The rearrangement uses TRBV10-3 and TRBJ1-1; no definite D call. Trimming removed 9 bases at V and 2 bases at J, with 13 bases between. CDR1 ENHRY and CDR2 SYGVKD come from the germline V gene. The CDR3 has 13 amino acids. CDR3 amino acids: CAITPDGNTEAFF. The CDR3 DNA is TGTGCCATTACCCCGGACGGAAACACTGAAGCTTTCTTT.

V usage is TRBV18 and J usage is TRBJ1-2; D possibly corresponds to TRBD1 (5 bases). The CDR3 totals 12 residues. The V end lost 4 bases, the J end lost 6 bases, and 9 bases lay between the germline ends. CDR1 is KGHSH and CDR2 is LQKENI in the germline V gene. CDR3 sequence: CASSLGTHGYTF. The CDR3 region has the DNA TGTGCCAGCTCACTTGGGACGCATGGCTACACCTTC.

Of note for this clonotype: A junction boundary mismatches the germline segment, possibly from a read error. V usage is TRBV2 and J usage is TRBJ1-1; 8 bases agree with TRBD1. The CDR3 is made up of 15 amino acids. Germline V gene lookup returns CDR1 SNHLY and CDR2 FYNNEI. Written as DNA, the CDR3 is TGTGCCAGCACTGAACTTCAGACAGGGGCCACTGAAGCTTTCTTT. Amino acids: CASTELQTGATEAFF.

This clonotype was seen at least ten times. V gene TRBV10-3 combines with J gene TRBJ1-5; D gene ambiguous. V lost 1 base, J lost 0 bases, and 10 bases lay in between. This CDR3 comprises 16 residues. From germline, CDR1 is ENHRY and CDR2 SYGVKD. CDR3 protein: CAISEWTEDSNQPQHF. CDR3 DNA: TGTGCCATCAGTGAGTGGACGGAAGATAGCAATCAGCCCCAGCATTTT.

The rearrangement joins TRBV7-2 to TRBJ2-6; D might be TRBD2 (6 bases). This CDR3 is 18 amino acids long. Germline CDR1 reads SGHTA; CDR2 reads FQGNSA. The germline V and J ends were trimmed by 5 bases and 2 bases, with 19 bases remaining between them. CDR3 region: CASSQPGQERAGANVLTF. The CDR3 nucleotides are TGTGCCAGCAGCCAACCGGGCCAGGAGCGGGCTGGGGCCAACGTCCTGACTTTC. Complete variable domain (other parts from reference TRBV7-2 and TRBJ2-6): GAGVSQSPSNKVTEKGKDVELRCDPISGHTALYWYRQSLGQGLEFLIYFQGNSAPDKSGLPSDRFSAERTGGSVSTLTIQRTQQEDSAVYLCASSQPGQERAGANVLTFGAGSRLTVL.

The chain is built from TRBV30 and TRBJ1-1, with D tentatively TRBD1 (6 bases). The germline CDR1 and CDR2 sequences are GTSNPN and SVGIG (reference sequence). CDR3 size: 14 residues. The germline V and J ends were trimmed by 1 base and 0 bases, with 9 bases remaining between them. The CDR3 region has the DNA TGTGCCTGGAGTGAAGGGACATTGAACACTGAAGCTTTCTTT. Translating gives CAWSEGTLNTEAFF.

V usage is TRBV25-1 and J usage is TRBJ1-1; no definite D call. Germline CDR1 and CDR2: MGHDK and SYGVNS. The CDR3 loop spans 14 amino acids. V was trimmed by 1 base and J by 4 bases, leaving 10 bases between them. For the CDR3, the DNA is TGTGCCAGCAGTGAATTGAAGGTGGGCACTGAAGCTTTCTTT. Encoded protein: CASSELKVGTEAFF.

With respect to this clonotype: A much larger clone is a single base away; this may be a read error. The V and J genes are TRBV25-1 and TRBJ2-5; perhaps D is TRBD1 or TRBD2 (5 bases each). The CDR3 consists of 14 residues. V was clipped by 2 bases and J by 7 bases, with 14 bases between them. Germline CDR1 is MGHDK and CDR2 is SYGVNS. CDR3 protein: CASSEPTRTGTQYF. CDR3 bases: TGTGCCAGCAGTGAACCCACTAGAACAGGGACCCAGTACTTC.

This clonotype appeared a single time. The chain links TRBV29-1 to TRBJ2-7; 12 bases fit TRBD2. Trimming took 4 bases from V and 6 from J; bases not matched to a gene: 1. Germline assignment: CDR1 SQVTM and CDR2 ANQGSEA. The CDR3 sequence is 12 residues long. The DNA for the CDR3 is TGCAGCGTTGGACTAGCGGGGGCCGAGCAGTACTTC. Translating gives CSVGLAGAEQYF.

About this clonotype itself: A read error may explain this, as a much larger clone is one base away. The gene calls are TRBV7-9 and TRBJ1-1; the D gene is possibly TRBD1 (5 bases). The CDR3 contains 15 residues. Looked up from germline, CDR1 is SEHNR and CDR2 is FQNEAQ (reference sequence). The CDR3 DNA is TGTGCCAGCGGCTTAGGACCAACAGGGAACACTGAAGCTTTCTTT. Protein sequence: CASGLGPTGNTEAFF.

There are many counts of this clonotype. The chain recombines TRBV19 with TRBJ2-7, with D possibly being TRBD1 or TRBD2 (5 bases each). The germline V and J ends were trimmed by 6 bases and 6 bases, with 15 bases remaining between them. CDR3 length: 13 amino acids. Germline V gene data show CDR1 as LNHDA and CDR2 as SQIVND (reference sequence). The CDR3 sequence: CASSQQVRGEQYF. As DNA, the CDR3 is TGTGCCAGTAGCCAACAGGTTCGGGGCGAGCAGTACTTC.

V gene TRBV10-3 combines with J gene TRBJ1-3, with TRBD1 identical over 7 bases. This CDR3 contains 17 residues. CDR1 is ENHRY and CDR2 is SYGVKD in the germline V gene. The V segment lost 6 bases and the J segment 0 bases; nucleotides outside the gene matches: 11. CDR3 in amino acids: CAIRPTGSSFSGNTIYF. In DNA form, the CDR3 reads TGTGCCATCAGACCGACAGGGTCTTCCTTCTCTGGAAACACCATATATTTT.